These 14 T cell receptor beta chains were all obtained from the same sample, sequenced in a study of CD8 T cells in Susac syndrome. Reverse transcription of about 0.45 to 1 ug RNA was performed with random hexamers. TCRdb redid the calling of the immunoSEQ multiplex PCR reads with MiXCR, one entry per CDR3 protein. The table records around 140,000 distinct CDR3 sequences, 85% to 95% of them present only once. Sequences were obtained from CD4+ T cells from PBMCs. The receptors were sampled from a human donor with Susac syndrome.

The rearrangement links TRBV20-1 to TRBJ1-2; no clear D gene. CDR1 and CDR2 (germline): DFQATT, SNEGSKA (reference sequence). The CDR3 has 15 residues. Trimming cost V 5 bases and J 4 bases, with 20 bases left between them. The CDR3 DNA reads TGCAGTGCTCTCCCATTGGTGGAAGCTGGCTATGGCTACACCTTC. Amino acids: CSALPLVEAGYGYTF.

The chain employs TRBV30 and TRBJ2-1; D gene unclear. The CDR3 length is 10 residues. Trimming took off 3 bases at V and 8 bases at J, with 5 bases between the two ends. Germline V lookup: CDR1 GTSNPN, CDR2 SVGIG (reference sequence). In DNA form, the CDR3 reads TGTGCCTGGAGGGGTTATGAGCAGTTCTTC. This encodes CAWRGYEQFF.

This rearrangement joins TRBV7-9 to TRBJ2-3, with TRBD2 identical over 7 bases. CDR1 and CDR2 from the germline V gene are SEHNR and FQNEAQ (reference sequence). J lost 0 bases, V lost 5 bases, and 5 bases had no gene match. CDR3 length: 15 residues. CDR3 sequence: CASSHASGSTDTQYF. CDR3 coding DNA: TGTGCCAGCAGCCACGCTAGCGGTAGCACAGATACGCAGTATTTT. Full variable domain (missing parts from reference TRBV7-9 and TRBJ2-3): DTGVSQNPRHKITKRGQNVTFRCDPISEHNRLYWYRQTLGQGPEFLTYFQNEAQLEKSRLLSDRFSAERPKGSFSTLEIQRTEQGDSAMYLCASSHASGSTDTQYFGPGTRLTVL.

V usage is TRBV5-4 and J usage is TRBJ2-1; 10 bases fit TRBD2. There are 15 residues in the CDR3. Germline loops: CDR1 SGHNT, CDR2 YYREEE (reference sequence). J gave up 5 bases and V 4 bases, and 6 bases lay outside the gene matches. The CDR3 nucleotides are TGTGCCAGCAGCGAGCGGGAGGGCGAAGACAATGAGCAGTTCTTC. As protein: CASSEREGEDNEQFF.

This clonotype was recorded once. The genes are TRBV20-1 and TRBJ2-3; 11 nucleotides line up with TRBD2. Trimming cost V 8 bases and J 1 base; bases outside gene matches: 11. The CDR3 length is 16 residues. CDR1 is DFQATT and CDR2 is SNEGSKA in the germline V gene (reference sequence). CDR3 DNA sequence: TGCAGTACCACAACCATAGCGGGAGGGCGCACAGATACGCAGTATTTT. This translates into CSTTTIAGGRTDTQYF.

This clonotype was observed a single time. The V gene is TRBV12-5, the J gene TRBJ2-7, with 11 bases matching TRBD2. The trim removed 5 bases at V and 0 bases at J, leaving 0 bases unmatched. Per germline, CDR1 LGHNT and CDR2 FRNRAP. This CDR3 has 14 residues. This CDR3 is CASGGTSGSYEQYF. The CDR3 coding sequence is TGTGCTAGTGGTGGGACTAGCGGCTCCTACGAGCAGTACTTC. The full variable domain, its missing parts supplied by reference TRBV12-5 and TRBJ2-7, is DARVTQTPRHKVTEMGQEVTMRCQPILGHNTVFWYRQTMMQGLELLAYFRNRAPLDDSGMPKDRFSAEMPDATLATLKIQPSEPRDSAVYFCASGGTSGSYEQYFGPGTRLTVT.

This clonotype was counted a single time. CDR3 sequence: CASSESPRGPGANVLTF. For the CDR3, the DNA is TGTGCCAGCAGTGAATCCCCTAGGGGGCCTGGGGCCAACGTCCTGACTTTC. The chain has TRBV25-1 and TRBJ2-6, with TRBD1 matching over 7 bases. In germline, CDR1 is MGHDK, CDR2 SYGVNS. Trimming at V came to 1 base and at J to 2 bases, leaving 5 bases not matched to a gene. This CDR3 is 17 amino acids long.

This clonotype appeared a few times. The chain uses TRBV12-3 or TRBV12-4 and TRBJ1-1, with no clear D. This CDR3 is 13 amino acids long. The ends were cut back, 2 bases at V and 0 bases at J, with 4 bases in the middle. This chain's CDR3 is CASSLWMNTEAFF. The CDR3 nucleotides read TGTGCCAGCAGTTTATGGATGAACACTGAAGCTTTCTTT.

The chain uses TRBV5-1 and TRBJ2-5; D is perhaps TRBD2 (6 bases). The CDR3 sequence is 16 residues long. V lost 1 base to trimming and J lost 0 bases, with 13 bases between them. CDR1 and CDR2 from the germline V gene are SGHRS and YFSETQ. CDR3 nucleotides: TGCGCCAGCAGCTTGAACGGCGGGGAGTACCAAGAGACCCAGTACTTC. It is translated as CASSLNGGEYQETQYF. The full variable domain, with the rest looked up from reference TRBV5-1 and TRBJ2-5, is KAGVTQTPRYLIKTRGQQVTLSCSPISGHRSVSWYQQTPGQGLQFLFEYFSETQRNKGNFPGRFSGRQFSNSRSEMNVSTLELGDSALYLCASSLNGGEYQETQYFGPGTRLLVL.

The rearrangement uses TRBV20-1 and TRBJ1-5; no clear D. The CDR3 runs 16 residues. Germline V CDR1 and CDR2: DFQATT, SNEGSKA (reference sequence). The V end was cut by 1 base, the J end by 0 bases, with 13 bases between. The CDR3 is CSARGPGRDSNQPQHF. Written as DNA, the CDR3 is TGCAGTGCTAGAGGCCCCGGGAGAGATAGCAATCAGCCCCAGCATTTT.

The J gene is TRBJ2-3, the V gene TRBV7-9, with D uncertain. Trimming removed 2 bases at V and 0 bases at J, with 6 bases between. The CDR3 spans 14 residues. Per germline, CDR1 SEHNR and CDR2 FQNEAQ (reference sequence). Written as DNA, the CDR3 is TGTGCCAGCAGCTTAATCCGTAGCACAGATACGCAGTATTTT. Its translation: CASSLIRSTDTQYF.

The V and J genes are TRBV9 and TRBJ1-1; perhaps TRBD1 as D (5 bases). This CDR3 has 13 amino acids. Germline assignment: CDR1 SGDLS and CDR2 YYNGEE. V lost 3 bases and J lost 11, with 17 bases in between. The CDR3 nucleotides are TGTGCCAGCAGCGCCCGCCTGGGGGGGGAGGCTTTCTTT. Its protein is CASSARLGGEAFF.

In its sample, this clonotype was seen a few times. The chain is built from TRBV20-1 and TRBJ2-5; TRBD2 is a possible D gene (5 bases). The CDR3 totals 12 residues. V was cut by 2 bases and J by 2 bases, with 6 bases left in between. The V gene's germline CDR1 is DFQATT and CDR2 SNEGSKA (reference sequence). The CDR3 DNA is TGCAGTGCTAGACGGGATCAAGAGACCCAGTACTTC. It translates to CSARRDQETQYF.

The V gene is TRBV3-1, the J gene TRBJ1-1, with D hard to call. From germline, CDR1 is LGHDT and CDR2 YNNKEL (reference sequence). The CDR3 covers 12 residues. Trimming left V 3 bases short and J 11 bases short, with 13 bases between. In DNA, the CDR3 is TGTGCCAGCAGCCAGGATCGATGGAGGGCTTTCTTT. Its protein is CASSQDRWRAFF.